The subject of this entry is one TCR beta chain. The germline V gene encodes CDR1 MNHEY and CDR2 SVGAGI. Trimming took 0 bases from V and 3 from J, leaving 11 bases between them. CDR3 size: 15 residues. The data derive from a study of T cell changes during pregnancy in multiple sclerosis. TCRdb's copy holds only in-frame clones and misses some; the assay was immunoSEQ multiplex PCR. The sample lists about 46,000 clones; under 95% were seen once. This sequence joins TRBV6-5 and TRBJ1-1, with D possibly matching TRBD1 (5 bases). The origin of this receptor is a female donor with multiple sclerosis, enrolled in a pregnancy study. The sample in question was CD8+ T cells from peripheral blood mononuclear cells, obtained in the second trimester of pregnancy. Here the CDR3 DNA reads TGTGCCAGCAGTTACTCGGGGGGTGCGGACACTGAAGCTTTCTTT. Translating it yields CASSYSGGADTEAFF.